Detailed here is one T cell receptor (beta chain). Antigen specificity is unknown. TCRdb's table, derived via immunoSEQ multiplex PCR, lists solely in-frame clones and lacks some. The sample yields roughly 1,500,000 clones, about 98.5% seen once. The sample is drawn from a study of shared clonotypes between healthy human individuals. Study context: Donors had three CD4 naive, three CD4 memory, two CD8 naive and one CD8 memory plate apiece.

Looked up from germline, CDR1 is SEHNR and CDR2 is FQNEAQ (reference sequence). V lost 4 bases to trimming and J lost 6 bases, with 13 bases between them. The CDR3 length is 14 residues. Study observations and caveats: Naive subsets usually exceeded memory subsets in estimated richness.

The source of this sequence is a man between 25 and 39 years old in good health. The sequencing input was naive CD4+ T cells sorted from blood. Subset indicated: CD45RA+ positively selected. The V and J genes are TRBV7-9 and TRBJ2-1; D is possibly TRBD2 (6 bases). The CDR3 loop is CASSYGTVANEQFF. The CDR3 bases are TGTGCCAGCAGCTACGGGACTGTAGCCAATGAGCAGTTCTTC. The whole variable domain, filled in from reference TRBV7-9 and TRBJ2-1, reads DTGVSQNPRHKITKRGQNVTFRCDPISEHNRLYWYRQTLGQGPEFLTYFQNEAQLEKSRLLSDRFSAERPKGSFSTLEIQRTEQGDSAMYLCASSYGTVANEQFFGPGTRLTVL.